Listed below are T cell receptor beta chains from one sample, sequenced in a study of blood T cells in healthy people across ages. TCRdb fed the 5' RACE reads into MiXCR, producing one record per CDR3 protein. The data show about 2 million distinct CDR3 sequences, just under 50% seen once. What was sequenced was blood. Receptors originate from a woman between 40 and 50 years old in good health. Each CDR3 is given with its conserved first and last residue. The D gene is left open where the match is weak. For some rows the clone size is stated as once, few or many, or as a class when expanded; others skip it.

few TRBD2 TRBJ2-1 TRBV7-2 TGTGCCAGCAGCTTAGGGGAAGCGGGGGGGCTCGGGGAGCAGTTCTTC CASSLGEAGGLGEQFF
- TRBD1 TRBJ2-4 TRBV24-1 TGTGCCACCAGTGATGCCGCAGGGGGTCGTAGAGACCAGTACTTC CATSDAAGGRRDQYF
few TRBD2 TRBJ2-3 TRBV20-1 TGCAGTGCTAGGACCCTAGCGGGGACCACAGATACGCAGTATTTT CSARTLAGTTDTQYF
once - TRBJ2-7 TRBV5-5 TGTGCCAGCAGCACGGGTCTGGAAACCTCCTACGAGCAGTACTTC CASSTGLETSYEQYF
- TRBD2 TRBJ2-1 TRBV25-1 TGTGCCAGCAGTTCACTAGCGGACGCCTACAATGAGCAGTTCTTC CASSSLADAYNEQFF
- TRBD1 TRBJ2-1 TRBV12-3/TRBV12-4 TGTGCCAGCAGTTTATCAGGGGGTGGGACCTACGAGCAGTTCTTC CASSLSGGGTYEQFF
- TRBD2 TRBJ2-1 TRBV7-3 TGTGCCAGCAGCTCAAAACCAGGACTAGCGGGGGCGGGGGAGCAGTTCTTC CASSSKPGLAGAGEQFF
- - TRBJ2-5 TRBV2 TGTGCCAGCAGTGAGGGGGCGCCGGGAGAGACCCAGTACTTC CASSEGAPGETQYF
once TRBD1 TRBJ1-5 TRBV6-1 TGTGCCAGCAGGGGGGGACAGGGGAATGGTCTAAGCAATCAGCCCCAGCATTTT CASRGGQGNGLSNQPQHF
- TRBD1 TRBJ2-3 TRBV27 TGTGCCAGCAGTTTCCCGACAGGGGGCAACGCAGATACGCAGTATTTT CASSFPTGGNADTQYF